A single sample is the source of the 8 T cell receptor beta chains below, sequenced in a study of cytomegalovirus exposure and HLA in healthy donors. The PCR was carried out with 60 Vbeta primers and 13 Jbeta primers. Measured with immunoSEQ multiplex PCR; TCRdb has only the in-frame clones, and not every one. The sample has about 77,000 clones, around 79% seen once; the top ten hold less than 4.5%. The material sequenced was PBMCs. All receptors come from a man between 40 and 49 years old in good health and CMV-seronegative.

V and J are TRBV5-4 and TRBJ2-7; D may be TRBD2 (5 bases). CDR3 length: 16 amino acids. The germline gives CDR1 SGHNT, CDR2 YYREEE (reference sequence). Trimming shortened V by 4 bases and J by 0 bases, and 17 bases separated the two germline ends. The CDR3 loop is CASSSEQRRSSYEQYF. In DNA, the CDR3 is TGTGCCAGCAGCAGCGAACAGCGGAGGAGCTCCTACGAGCAGTACTTC.

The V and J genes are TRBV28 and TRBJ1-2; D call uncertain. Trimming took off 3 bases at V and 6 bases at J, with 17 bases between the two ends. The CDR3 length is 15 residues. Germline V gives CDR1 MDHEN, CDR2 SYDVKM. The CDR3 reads CASSFASSGWNGYTF. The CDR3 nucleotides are TGTGCCAGCAGTTTTGCCTCCTCCGGGTGGAATGGCTACACCTTC.

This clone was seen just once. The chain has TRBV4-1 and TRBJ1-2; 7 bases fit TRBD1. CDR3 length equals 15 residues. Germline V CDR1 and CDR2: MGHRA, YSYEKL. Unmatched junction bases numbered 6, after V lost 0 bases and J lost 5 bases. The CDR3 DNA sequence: TGCGCCAGCAGCCAAGAGACGGGACAGCTATATGGCTACACCTTC. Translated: CASSQETGQLYGYTF.

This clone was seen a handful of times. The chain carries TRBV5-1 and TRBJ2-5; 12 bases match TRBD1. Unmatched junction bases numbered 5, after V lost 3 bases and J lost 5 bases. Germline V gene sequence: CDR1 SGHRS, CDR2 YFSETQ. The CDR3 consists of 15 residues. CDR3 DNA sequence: TGCGCCAGCAGCTGGGGGACAGGGGGCGGGGAGACCCAGTACTTC. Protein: CASSWGTGGGETQYF.

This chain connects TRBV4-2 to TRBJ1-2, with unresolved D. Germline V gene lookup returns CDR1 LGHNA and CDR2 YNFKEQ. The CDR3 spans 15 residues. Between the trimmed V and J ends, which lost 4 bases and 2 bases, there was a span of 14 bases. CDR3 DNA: TGTGCCAGCAGCCCCCCCCCGGGAGGAAACTATGGCTACACCTTC. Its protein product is CASSPPPGGNYGYTF.

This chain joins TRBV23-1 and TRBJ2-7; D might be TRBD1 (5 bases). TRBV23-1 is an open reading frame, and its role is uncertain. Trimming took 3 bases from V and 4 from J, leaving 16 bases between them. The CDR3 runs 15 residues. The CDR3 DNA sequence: TGCGCCAGCAGTCACAGGGCCTACACGAAATACGAGCAGTACTTC. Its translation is CASSHRAYTKYEQYF.

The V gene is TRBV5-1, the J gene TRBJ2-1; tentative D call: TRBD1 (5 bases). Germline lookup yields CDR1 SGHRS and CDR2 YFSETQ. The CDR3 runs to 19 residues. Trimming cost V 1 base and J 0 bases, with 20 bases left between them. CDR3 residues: CASSLKGITKESSYNEQFF. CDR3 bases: TGCGCCAGCAGCTTGAAGGGGATCACAAAGGAAAGCTCCTACAATGAGCAGTTCTTC.

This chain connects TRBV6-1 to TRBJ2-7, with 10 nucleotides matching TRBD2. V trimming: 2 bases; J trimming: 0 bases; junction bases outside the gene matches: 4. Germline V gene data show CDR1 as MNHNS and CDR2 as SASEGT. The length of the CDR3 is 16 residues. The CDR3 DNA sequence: TGTGCCAGCAGTGAAAGACTAGCGGGCATCTCCTACGAGCAGTACTTC. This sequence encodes CASSERLAGISYEQYF.